This T cell receptor (beta chain) was recorded in a study of blood T cell repertoires in COVID-19. The wider study: Acute and convalescent COVID-19 samples came from the United States, Italy and Spain. The analysed material was cDNA or gDNA that came from T cells, B-cell-depleted T cells, or PBMCs.

For this clone: At one boundary the junction diverges from the germline segment, which might be a read error.

In the authors' workflow: Using reference gene primer amplification, nucleated cell counts were estimated. TCRdb's table, derived via immunoSEQ multiplex PCR, lists solely in-frame clones and lacks some. That table supplies the V and J calls and clone size; D and trimming were determined from the DNA. The repertoire has fewer than 300,000 clones, about 89% of them found once; the top ten carry around 0.8%. Germline CDR1 reads SGHTA; CDR2 reads FQGNSA. This CDR3 contains 14 residues. The gene calls are TRBV7-2 and TRBJ2-1; 8 bases line up with TRBD1. The receptor comes from a man aged 30 to 39 with acute or convalescent COVID-19. Sequencing was carried out using peripheral blood. The CDR3 DNA is TGTGCCAGCAGCCTAGCCGGGACAGGATCTGAGCAGTTCTTC. Translation: CASSLAGTGSEQFF.